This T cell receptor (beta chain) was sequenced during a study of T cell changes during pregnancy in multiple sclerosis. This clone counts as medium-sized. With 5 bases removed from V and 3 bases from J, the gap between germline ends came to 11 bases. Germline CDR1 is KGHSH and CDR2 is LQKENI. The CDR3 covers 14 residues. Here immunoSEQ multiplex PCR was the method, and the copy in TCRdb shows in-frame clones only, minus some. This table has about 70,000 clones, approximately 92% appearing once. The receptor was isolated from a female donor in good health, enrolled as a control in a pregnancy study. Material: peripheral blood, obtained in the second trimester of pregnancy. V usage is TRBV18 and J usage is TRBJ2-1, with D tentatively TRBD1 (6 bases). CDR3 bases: TGTGCCAGCTCATCGACAGGTTACTACAATGAGCAGTTCTTC. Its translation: CASSSTGYYNEQFF.